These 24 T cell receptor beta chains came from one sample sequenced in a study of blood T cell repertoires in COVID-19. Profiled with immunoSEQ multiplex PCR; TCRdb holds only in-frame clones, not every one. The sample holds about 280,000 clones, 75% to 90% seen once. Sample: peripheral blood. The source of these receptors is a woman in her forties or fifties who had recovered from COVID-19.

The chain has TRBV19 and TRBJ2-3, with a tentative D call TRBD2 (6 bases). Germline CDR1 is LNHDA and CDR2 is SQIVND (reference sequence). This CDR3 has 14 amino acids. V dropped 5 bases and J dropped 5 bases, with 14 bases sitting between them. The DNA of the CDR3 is TGTGCCAGTAGTGGACTAAATTATGGAGATACGCAGTATTTT. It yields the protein CASSGLNYGDTQYF.

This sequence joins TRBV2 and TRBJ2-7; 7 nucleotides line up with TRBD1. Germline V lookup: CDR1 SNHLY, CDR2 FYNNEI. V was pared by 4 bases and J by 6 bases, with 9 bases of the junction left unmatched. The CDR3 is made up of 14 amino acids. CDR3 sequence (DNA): TGTGCCAGCAGTGCGGGGACAGCCCGGGGCGAGCAGTACTTC. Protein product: CASSAGTARGEQYF.

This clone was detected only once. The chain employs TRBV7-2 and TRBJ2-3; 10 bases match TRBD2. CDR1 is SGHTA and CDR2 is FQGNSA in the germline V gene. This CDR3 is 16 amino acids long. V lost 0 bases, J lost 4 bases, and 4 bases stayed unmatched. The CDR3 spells CASSLASGGPSDTQYF. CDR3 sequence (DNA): TGTGCCAGCAGCTTAGCTAGCGGGGGGCCATCAGATACGCAGTATTTT.

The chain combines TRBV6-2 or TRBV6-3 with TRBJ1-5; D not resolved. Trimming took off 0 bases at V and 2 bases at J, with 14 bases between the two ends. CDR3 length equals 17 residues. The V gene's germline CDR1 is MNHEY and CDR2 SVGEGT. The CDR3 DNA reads TGTGCCAGCAGTTACTCGTTTCGAGGGATGGGCAATCAGCCCCAGCATTTT. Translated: CASSYSFRGMGNQPQHF.

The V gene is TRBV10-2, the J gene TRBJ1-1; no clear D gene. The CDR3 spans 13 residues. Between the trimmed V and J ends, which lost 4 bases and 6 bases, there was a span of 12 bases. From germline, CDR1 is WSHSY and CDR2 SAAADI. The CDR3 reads CASSVKGSAEAFF. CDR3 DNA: TGCGCCAGCAGTGTAAAGGGTAGCGCTGAAGCTTTCTTT.

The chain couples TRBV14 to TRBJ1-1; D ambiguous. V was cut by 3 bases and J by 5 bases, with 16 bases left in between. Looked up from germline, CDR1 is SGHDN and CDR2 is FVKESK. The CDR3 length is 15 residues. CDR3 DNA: TGTGCCAGCAGCCAGGTCTCAGGCAGGCAAACTGAAGCTTTCTTT. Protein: CASSQVSGRQTEAFF.

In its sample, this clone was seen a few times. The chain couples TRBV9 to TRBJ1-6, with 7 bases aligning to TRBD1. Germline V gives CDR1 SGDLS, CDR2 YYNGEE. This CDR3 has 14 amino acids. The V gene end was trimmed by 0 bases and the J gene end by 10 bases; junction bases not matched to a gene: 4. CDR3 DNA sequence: TGTGCCAGCAGCGTAGAACAGGGGAGGTCACCCCTCCACTTT. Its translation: CASSVEQGRSPLHF.

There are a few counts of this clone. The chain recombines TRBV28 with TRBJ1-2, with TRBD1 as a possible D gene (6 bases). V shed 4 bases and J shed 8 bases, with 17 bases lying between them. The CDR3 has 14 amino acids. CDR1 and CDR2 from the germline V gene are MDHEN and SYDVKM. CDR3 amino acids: CASSSEAGAGGYTF. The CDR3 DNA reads TGTGCCAGCAGTTCGGAGGCGGGGGCTGGGGGCTACACCTTC.

The CDR3 nucleotides are TGTGCCTGGAACCTACAGGGAATCGGTGAAGCTTTCTTT. Amino acids: CAWNLQGIGEAFF. V gene TRBV30 combines with J gene TRBJ1-1, with D perhaps matching TRBD1 (6 bases). The CDR3 sequence is 13 residues long. CDR1 and CDR2 from the germline V gene are GTSNPN and SVGIG (reference sequence). V was cut by 4 bases and J by 7 bases, with 16 bases left in between.

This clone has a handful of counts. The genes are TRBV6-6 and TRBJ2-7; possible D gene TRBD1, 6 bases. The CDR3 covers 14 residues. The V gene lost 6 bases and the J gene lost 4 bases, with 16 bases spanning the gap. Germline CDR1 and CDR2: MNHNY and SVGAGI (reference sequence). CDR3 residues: CASRNREMIYEQYF. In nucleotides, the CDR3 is TGTGCCAGCAGAAACAGGGAAATGATTTACGAGCAGTACTTC.

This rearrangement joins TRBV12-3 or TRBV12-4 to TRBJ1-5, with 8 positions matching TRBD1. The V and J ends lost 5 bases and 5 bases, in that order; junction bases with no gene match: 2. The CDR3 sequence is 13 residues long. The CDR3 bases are TGTGCCAGCAGTGCAGGGGGCTATCAGCCCCAGCATTTT. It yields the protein CASSAGGYQPQHF.

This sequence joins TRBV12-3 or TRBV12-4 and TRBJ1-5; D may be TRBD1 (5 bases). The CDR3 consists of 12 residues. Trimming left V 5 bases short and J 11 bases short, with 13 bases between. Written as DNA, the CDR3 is TGTGCCAGCAGTCCCAGGGCCAGGGCCCAGCATTTT. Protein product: CASSPRARAQHF.

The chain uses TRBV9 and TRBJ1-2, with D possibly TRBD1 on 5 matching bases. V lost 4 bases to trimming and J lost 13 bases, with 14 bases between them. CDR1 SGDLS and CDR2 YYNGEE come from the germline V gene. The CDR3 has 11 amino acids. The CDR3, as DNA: TGTGCCAGCAGCCCTGGGGGGGTAGTCACCTTC. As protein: CASSPGGVVTF.

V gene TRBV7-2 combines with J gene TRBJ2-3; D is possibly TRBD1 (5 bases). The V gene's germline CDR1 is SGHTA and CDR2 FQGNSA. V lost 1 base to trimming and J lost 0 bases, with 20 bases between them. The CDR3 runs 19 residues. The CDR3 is CASSLEWAGLGLSTDTQYF. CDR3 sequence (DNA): TGTGCCAGCAGCTTAGAGTGGGCAGGGCTGGGCCTCAGCACAGATACGCAGTATTTT. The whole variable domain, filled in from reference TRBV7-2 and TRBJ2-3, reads GAGVSQSPSNKVTEKGKDVELRCDPISGHTALYWYRQSLGQGLEFLIYFQGNSAPDKSGLPSDRFSAERTGGSVSTLTIQRTQQEDSAVYLCASSLEWAGLGLSTDTQYFGPGTRLTVL.

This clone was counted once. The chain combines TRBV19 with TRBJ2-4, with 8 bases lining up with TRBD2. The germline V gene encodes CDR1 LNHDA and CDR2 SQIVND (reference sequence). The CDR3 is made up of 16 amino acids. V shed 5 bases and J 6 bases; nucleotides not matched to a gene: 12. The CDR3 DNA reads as TGTGCCAGTAGTTCTAGCGGGTTGGGTAAAGTAAACATTCAGTACTTC. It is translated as CASSSSGLGKVNIQYF.

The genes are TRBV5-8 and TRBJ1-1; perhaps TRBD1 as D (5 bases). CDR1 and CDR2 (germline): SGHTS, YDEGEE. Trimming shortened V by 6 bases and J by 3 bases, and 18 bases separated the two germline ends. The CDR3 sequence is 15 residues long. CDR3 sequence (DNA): TGTGCCAGCACCGTTGGATGGAGGGGAGACACTGAAGCTTTCTTT. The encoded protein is CASTVGWRGDTEAFF.

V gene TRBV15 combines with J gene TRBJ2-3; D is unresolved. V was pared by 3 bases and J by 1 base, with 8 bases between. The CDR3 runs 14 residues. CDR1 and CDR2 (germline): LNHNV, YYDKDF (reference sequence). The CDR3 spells CATSSRGRTDTQYF. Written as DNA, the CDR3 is TGTGCCACCAGCAGTCGTGGGCGCACAGATACGCAGTATTTT. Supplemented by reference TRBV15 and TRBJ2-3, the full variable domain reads DAMVIQNPRYQVTQFGKPVTLSCSQTLNHNVMYWYQQKSSQAPKLLFHYYDKDFNNEADTPDNFQSRRPNTSFCFLDIRSPGLGDTAMYLCATSSRGRTDTQYFGPGTRLTVL.

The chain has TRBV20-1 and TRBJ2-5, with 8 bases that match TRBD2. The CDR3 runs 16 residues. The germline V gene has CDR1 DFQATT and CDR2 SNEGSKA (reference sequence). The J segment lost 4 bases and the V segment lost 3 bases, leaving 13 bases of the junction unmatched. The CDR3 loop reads CSASPGGAFVGETQYF. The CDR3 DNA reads TGCAGTGCTAGTCCGGGAGGGGCTTTTGTTGGAGAGACCCAGTACTTC.

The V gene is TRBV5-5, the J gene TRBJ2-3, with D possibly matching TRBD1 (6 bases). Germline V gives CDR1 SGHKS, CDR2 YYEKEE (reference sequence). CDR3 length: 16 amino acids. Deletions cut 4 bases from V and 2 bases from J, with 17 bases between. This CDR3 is CASSPRDRRPTDTQYF. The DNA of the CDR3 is TGTGCCAGCAGCCCTCGAGACAGGCGTCCCACAGATACGCAGTATTTT.

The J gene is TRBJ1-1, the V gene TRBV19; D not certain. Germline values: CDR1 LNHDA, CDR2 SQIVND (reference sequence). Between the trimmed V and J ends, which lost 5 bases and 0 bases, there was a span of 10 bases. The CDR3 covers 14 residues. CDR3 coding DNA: TGTGCCAGTAGTGTCAGAGGCCTGAACACTGAAGCTTTCTTT. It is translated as CASSVRGLNTEAFF.

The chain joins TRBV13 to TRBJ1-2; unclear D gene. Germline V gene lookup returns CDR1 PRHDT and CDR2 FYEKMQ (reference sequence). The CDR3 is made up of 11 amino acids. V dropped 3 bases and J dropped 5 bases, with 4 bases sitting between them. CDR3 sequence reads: CASSFRYGYTF. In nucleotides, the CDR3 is TGTGCCAGCAGCTTTCGGTATGGCTACACCTTC.

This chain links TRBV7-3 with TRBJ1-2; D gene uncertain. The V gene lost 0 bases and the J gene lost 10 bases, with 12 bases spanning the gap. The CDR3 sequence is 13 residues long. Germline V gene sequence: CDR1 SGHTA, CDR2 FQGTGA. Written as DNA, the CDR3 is TGTGCCAGCAGCTTAACGTTTAGAATCGCCTACACCTTC. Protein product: CASSLTFRIAYTF.

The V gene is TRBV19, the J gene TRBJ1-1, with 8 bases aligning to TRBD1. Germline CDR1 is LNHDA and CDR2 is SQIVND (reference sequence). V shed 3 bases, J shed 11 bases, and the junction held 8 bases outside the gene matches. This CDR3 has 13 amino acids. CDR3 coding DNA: TGTGCCAGTAGTATCTCCACAGGGGGGAATGCTTTCTTT. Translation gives CASSISTGGNAFF.

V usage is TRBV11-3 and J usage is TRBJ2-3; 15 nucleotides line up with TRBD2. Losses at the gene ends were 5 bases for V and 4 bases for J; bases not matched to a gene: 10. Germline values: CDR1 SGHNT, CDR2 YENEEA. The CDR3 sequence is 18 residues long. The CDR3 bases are TGTGCCAGCAGCCCCGGGACTAGCGGGGGGTCAGGACCAGATACGCAGTATTTT. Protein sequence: CASSPGTSGGSGPDTQYF.